The clone carrying this T cell receptor beta chain was seen repeatedly, ten times or more. No antigen is known for it. This sample was included in a study of glioma-infiltrating T cells. Study-level results: Tissue-blood divergence was below expectation in non-neoplastic patients, above in gliomas. Only very few CDR3 sequences appeared in both tissue and blood.

The iRepertoire nested amplicon-rescue multiplex PCR amplified TCR alpha and beta CDR3s from RNA. For one-step reverse transcription and amplification, 100-400 ng of tissue mRNA or PBMC total RNA was used. TCRdb processed the multiplex PCR reads anew with MiXCR; each CDR3 protein has one entry. Of fewer than 90,000 distinct CDR3 sequences listed, approximately 22% are singletons. This CDR3 has 13 residues. The V gene end was trimmed by 0 bases and the J gene end by 9 bases; junction bases not matched to a gene: 5. In germline, CDR1 is SGHRS, CDR2 YFSETQ. This rearrangement joins TRBV5-1 to TRBJ1-1; 7 bases fit TRBD1. Sequencing was done on a sample of glioma tissue, nonneoplastic brain tissue, or PBMCs (not recorded which). The receptor was isolated from a human donor with low-grade glioma or glioblastoma, undergoing nonglioma brain surgery, or in good health (not recorded which). The CDR3 sequence is CASSLGGGRKAFF. As DNA, the CDR3 is TGCGCCAGCAGCTTGGGAGGGGGCCGGAAAGCTTTCTTT.